The 20 T cell receptor beta chains listed next were all sequenced from one sample in a study of blood T cell repertoires in COVID-19. Generated by immunoSEQ multiplex PCR, the TCRdb table keeps only in-frame clones and is missing some. Here the sample spans around 500,000 clones, more than 85% being singletons. The sequenced sample consisted of PBMCs or T cells enriched from blood (not recorded which). The receptor set was obtained from an older woman who had recovered from COVID-19.

V is TRBV4-2 and J is TRBJ1-1; no firm D call. Germline V CDR1 and CDR2: LGHNA, YNFKEQ. V was clipped by 1 base and J by 1 base, with 7 bases between them. This CDR3 has 14 residues. The DNA for the CDR3 is TGTGCCAGCAGCCAAGGCGGGGAGAACACTGAAGCTTTCTTT. This codes for CASSQGGENTEAFF.

This rearrangement joins TRBV24-1 to TRBJ2-2; a weak D match, TRBD2 (5 bases). Germline CDR1 is KGHDR and CDR2 is SFDVKD. There are 13 residues in the CDR3. The ends were cut back, 9 bases at V and 4 bases at J, with 11 bases in the middle. CDR3 region: CATEGFGTGELFF. The CDR3 region has the DNA TGTGCCACCGAGGGTTTTGGCACCGGGGAGCTGTTTTTT.

This chain connects TRBV28 to TRBJ1-6, with 9 bases aligning to TRBD1. With V trimmed by 4 bases and J by 10 bases, 5 bases remained unmatched. The CDR3 runs to 14 residues. CDR1 MDHEN and CDR2 SYDVKM come from the germline V gene. The CDR3 loop reads CASSWDRDGSPLHF. The CDR3 bases are TGTGCCAGCAGTTGGGACAGGGACGGATCACCCCTCCACTTT.

The chain's CDR3 is CSVARVPYEQYF. CDR3 sequence (DNA): TGCAGCGTTGCGAGGGTACCCTACGAGCAGTACTTC. This sequence joins TRBV29-1 and TRBJ2-7; TRBD2 might be the D (5 bases). The V end was cut by 4 bases, the J end by 2 bases, with 9 bases between. From germline, CDR1 is SQVTM and CDR2 ANQGSEA. This CDR3 comprises 12 residues.

V usage is TRBV5-5 and J usage is TRBJ2-3, with TRBD2 identical over 13 bases. V lost 3 bases, J lost 3 bases, and 1 base stayed unmatched. Germline loops: CDR1 SGHKS, CDR2 YYEKEE (reference sequence). The CDR3 sequence is 15 residues long. CDR3 sequence reads: CASSWTSGGTDTQYF. The CDR3 coding sequence is TGTGCCAGCAGCTGGACTAGCGGGGGTACAGATACGCAGTATTTT.

This chain links TRBV2 with TRBJ2-1; the D is unclear. The CDR3 totals 15 residues. Trimming cost V 5 bases and J 0 bases, with 11 bases left between them. Looked up from germline, CDR1 is SNHLY and CDR2 is FYNNEI. The CDR3 reads CASSTEGGSYNEQFF. In DNA, the CDR3 is TGTGCCAGCAGTACCGAAGGCGGCTCCTACAATGAGCAGTTCTTC.

The chain employs TRBV25-1 and TRBJ2-7, with a tentative D call TRBD2 (6 bases). Trimming removed 2 bases from V and 1 base from J, with 12 bases in between. CDR1 MGHDK and CDR2 SYGVNS come from the germline V gene. CDR3 length equals 15 residues. In DNA form, the CDR3 reads TGTGCCAGCAGTGAAGCGGGACCCAGGTCCTACGAGCAGTACTTC. Protein product: CASSEAGPRSYEQYF.

The rearrangement links TRBV7-8 to TRBJ1-1, with a possible D match to TRBD1 (6 bases). Germline V gene data show CDR1 as SGHVS and CDR2 as FQNEAQ. The CDR3 runs 19 residues. The germline V and J ends were trimmed by 1 base and 0 bases, with 21 bases remaining between them. The CDR3 DNA follows: TGTGCCAGCAGCTTAGTCCCCTACGGGGGGCTAGTTATGAACACTGAAGCTTTCTTT. Its protein product is CASSLVPYGGLVMNTEAFF.

This clone has just a few counts. The chain is built from TRBV4-1 and TRBJ2-7, with D possibly TRBD2 on 6 matching bases. V dropped 4 bases and J dropped 0 bases, with 16 bases sitting between them. The CDR3 runs 16 residues. CDR1 and CDR2 from the germline V gene are MGHRA and YSYEKL. CDR3 in DNA: TGCGCCAGCAGCCTTGAAGGAGGGCTGTCCTCCTACGAGCAGTACTTC. This translates into CASSLEGGLSSYEQYF.

V usage is TRBV24-1 and J usage is TRBJ1-6; 7 bases line up with TRBD1. The germline CDR1 and CDR2 sequences are KGHDR and SFDVKD. The ends lost 7 bases at V and 0 bases at J; junction bases unmatched: 17. The CDR3 is made up of 20 amino acids. Here the CDR3 reads CATSGYRGPPPSSYNSPLHF. The CDR3 bases are TGTGCCACCAGCGGTTACAGGGGCCCCCCCCCAAGCTCCTATAATTCACCCCTCCACTTT.

The chain combines TRBV19 with TRBJ2-2; D ambiguous. Germline values: CDR1 LNHDA, CDR2 SQIVND (reference sequence). V was shortened by 2 bases and J by 0 bases, with 7 bases between the two germline ends. The CDR3 has 15 residues. In DNA form, the CDR3 reads TGTGCCAGTAGTATAATGCTAACGAACACCGGGGAGCTGTTTTTT. Protein sequence: CASSIMLTNTGELFF.

The chain recombines TRBV29-1 with TRBJ2-3; D may be TRBD1 (6 bases). This CDR3 is 13 amino acids long. Germline CDR1 reads SQVTM; CDR2 reads ANQGSEA. The V and J ends lost 6 bases and 1 base respectively, with 11 bases between them. CDR3 nucleotides: TGCAGCGTCGATTACAGGGGCACAGATACGCAGTATTTT. As protein: CSVDYRGTDTQYF.

This rearrangement joins TRBV7-2 to TRBJ2-3; perhaps TRBD1 as D (5 bases). Germline V gene lookup returns CDR1 SGHTA and CDR2 FQGNSA. The germline V and J ends were trimmed by 3 bases and 3 bases, with 7 bases remaining between them. The CDR3 runs to 13 residues. CDR3 amino acids: CASSFPGTDTQYF. For the CDR3, the DNA is TGTGCCAGCAGCTTCCCAGGGACAGATACGCAGTATTTT.

The rearrangement links TRBV2 to TRBJ2-2; D is uncertain. The CDR3 sequence is 15 residues long. The V gene lost 5 bases and the J gene lost 2 bases, with 12 bases spanning the gap. The germline CDR1 and CDR2 sequences are SNHLY and FYNNEI. The CDR3 loop reads CASSPVPGNTGELFF. The DNA of the CDR3 is TGTGCCAGCAGTCCAGTCCCGGGTAACACCGGGGAGCTGTTTTTT.

This chain joins TRBV2 and TRBJ2-3; TRBD1 aligns across 10 bases. From germline, CDR1 is SNHLY and CDR2 FYNNEI. With 6 bases clipped from V and 0 bases from J, the junction kept 9 bases outside the gene matches. This CDR3 region has 17 residues. This chain's CDR3 is CASSLTGGLLSTDTQYF. In DNA form, the CDR3 reads TGTGCCAGCAGCCTGACAGGGGGCCTGTTAAGCACAGATACGCAGTATTTT.

The genes are TRBV7-8 and TRBJ1-2; 10 nucleotides align to TRBD1. The CDR3 runs to 15 residues. Germline CDR1 is SGHVS and CDR2 is FQNEAQ. Trimming cost V 1 base and J 5 bases; bases outside gene matches: 4. DNA for the CDR3: TGTGCCAGCAGCTTAGGCGGGACAGGGGAATATGGCTACACCTTC. Encoded protein: CASSLGGTGEYGYTF.

This chain joins TRBV28 and TRBJ1-2; 12 bases match TRBD1. Looked up from germline, CDR1 is MDHEN and CDR2 is SYDVKM. The CDR3 spans 16 residues. V shed 2 bases and J 7 bases; nucleotides not matched to a gene: 8. The CDR3 spells CASSLAHMGQGAGYTF. The CDR3 DNA reads TGTGCCAGCAGTTTAGCCCATATGGGACAGGGGGCTGGCTACACCTTC.

The chain is built from TRBV10-3 and TRBJ2-1; 9 nucleotides align to TRBD2. The CDR3 loop spans 15 amino acids. Germline V lookup: CDR1 ENHRY, CDR2 SYGVKD. J gave up 8 bases and V 3 bases, and 8 bases lay outside the gene matches. The CDR3 DNA follows: TGTGCCATCAGTGAATTGCGGGGGGGCCTCGATGAGCAGTTCTTC. This codes for CAISELRGGLDEQFF.

This clone came up once. The chain links TRBV2 to TRBJ2-1; 7 bases agree with TRBD1. The ends lost 7 bases at V and 9 bases at J; junction bases unmatched: 9. The CDR3 length is 13 residues. The germline gives CDR1 SNHLY, CDR2 FYNNEI. The CDR3 sequence is CASKGQQRGEQFF. The CDR3 DNA reads TGTGCCAGCAAGGGACAGCAAAGGGGTGAGCAGTTCTTC.

V usage is TRBV28 and J usage is TRBJ2-3; 9 nucleotides align to TRBD2. The trim removed 4 bases at V and 6 bases at J, leaving 11 bases unmatched. The CDR3 loop spans 16 amino acids. CDR1 and CDR2 from the germline V gene are MDHEN and SYDVKM. This CDR3 is CASSSSGLAIRDTQYF. The CDR3 DNA is TGTGCCAGCAGTTCGTCGGGACTAGCCATTAGGGATACGCAGTATTTT.